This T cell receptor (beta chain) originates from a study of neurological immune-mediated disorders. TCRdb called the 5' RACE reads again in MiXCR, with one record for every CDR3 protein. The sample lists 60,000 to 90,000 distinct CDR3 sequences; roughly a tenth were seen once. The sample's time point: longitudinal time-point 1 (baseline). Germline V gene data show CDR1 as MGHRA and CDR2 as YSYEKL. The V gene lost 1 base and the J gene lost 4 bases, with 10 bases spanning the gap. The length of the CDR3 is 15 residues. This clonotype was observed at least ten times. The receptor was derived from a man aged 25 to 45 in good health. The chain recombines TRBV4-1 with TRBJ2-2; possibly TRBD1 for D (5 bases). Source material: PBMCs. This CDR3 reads CASSQVWTPTGELFF. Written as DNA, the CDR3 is TGCGCCAGCAGCCAAGTTTGGACACCCACCGGGGAGCTGTTTTTT.